One TCR beta chain is described in this entry. This sample was included in a study of T cell changes during pregnancy in multiple sclerosis. Sequencing used immunoSEQ multiplex PCR; TCRdb keeps in-frame clones, though not all of them. The table records 37,000 or so clones, 70% to 90% of them present only once. The CDR3 is 13 residues long. Trimming cost V 3 bases and J 4 bases; bases outside gene matches: 2. The germline gives CDR1 KGHSH, CDR2 LQKENI. The V gene is TRBV18, the J gene TRBJ1-1, with 7 bases that match TRBD1. Sequenced here: CD4+ T cells from peripheral blood mononuclear cells, sampled in the first trimester of pregnancy. The receptor's source is a female donor with multiple sclerosis, enrolled in a pregnancy study. This CDR3 is CASSPQGGTEAFF. The CDR3 region has the DNA TGTGCCAGCTCACCCCAGGGGGGCACTGAAGCTTTCTTT.